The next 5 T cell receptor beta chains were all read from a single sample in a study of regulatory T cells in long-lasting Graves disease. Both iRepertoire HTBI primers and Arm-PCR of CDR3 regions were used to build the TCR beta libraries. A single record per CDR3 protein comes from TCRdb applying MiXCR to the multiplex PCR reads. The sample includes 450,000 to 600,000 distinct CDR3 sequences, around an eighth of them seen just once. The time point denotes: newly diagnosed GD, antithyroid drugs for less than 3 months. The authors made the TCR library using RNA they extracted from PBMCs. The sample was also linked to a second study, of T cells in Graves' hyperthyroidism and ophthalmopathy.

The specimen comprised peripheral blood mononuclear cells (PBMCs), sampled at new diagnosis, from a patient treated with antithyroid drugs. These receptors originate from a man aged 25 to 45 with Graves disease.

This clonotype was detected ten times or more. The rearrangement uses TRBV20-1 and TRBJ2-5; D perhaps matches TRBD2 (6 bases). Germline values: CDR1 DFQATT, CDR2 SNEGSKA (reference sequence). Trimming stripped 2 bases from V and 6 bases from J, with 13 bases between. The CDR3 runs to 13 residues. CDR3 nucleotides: TGCAGTGCTAGATGGCAGGGCGGGAAGACCCAGTACTTC. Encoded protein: CSARWQGGKTQYF.

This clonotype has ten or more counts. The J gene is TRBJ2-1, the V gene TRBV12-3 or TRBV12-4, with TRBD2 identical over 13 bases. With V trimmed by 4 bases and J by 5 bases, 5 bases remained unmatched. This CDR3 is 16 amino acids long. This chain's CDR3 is CASSWTSGRLNNEQFF. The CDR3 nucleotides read TGTGCCAGCAGTTGGACTAGCGGGAGACTAAACAATGAGCAGTTCTTC.

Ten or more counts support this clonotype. Here the CDR3 reads CASKRLRGKGRDGELFF. The CDR3 DNA sequence: TGTGCCAGCAAACGCCTTCGGGGCAAAGGTCGGGACGGGGAGCTGTTTTTT. The chain joins TRBV2 to TRBJ2-2; D is possibly TRBD1 or TRBD2 (5 bases each). CDR3 length: 17 amino acids. Per germline, CDR1 SNHLY and CDR2 FYNNEI. Trimming stripped 7 bases from V and 7 bases from J, with 25 bases between.

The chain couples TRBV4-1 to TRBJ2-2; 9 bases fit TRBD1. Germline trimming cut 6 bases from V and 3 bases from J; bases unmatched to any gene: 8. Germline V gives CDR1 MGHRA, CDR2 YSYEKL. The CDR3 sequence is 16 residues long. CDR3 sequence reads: CASRPYRGQDTGELFF. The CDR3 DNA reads TGCGCCAGCAGGCCTTACAGGGGGCAGGACACCGGGGAGCTGTTTTTT.

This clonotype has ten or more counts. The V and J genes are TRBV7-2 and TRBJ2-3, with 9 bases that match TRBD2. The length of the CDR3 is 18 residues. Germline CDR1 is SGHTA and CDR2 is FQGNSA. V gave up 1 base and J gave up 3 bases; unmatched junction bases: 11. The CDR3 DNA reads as TGTGCCAGCAGCTTAGAGGGGGGAGGCGCGGGAGGGACAGATACGCAGTATTTT. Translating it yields CASSLEGGGAGGTDTQYF.